This T cell receptor (beta chain) comes out of a study of regulatory T cells in long-lasting Graves disease. Documented time point: persistent/refractory GD, antithyroid drugs over 5 years with positive TRAb. From RNA extracted from PBMCs, the TCR library was made. American Thyroid Association guidelines defined Graves' disease diagnosis. EDTA tubes were used for drawing around 8.8 milliliters of peripheral blood. Findings and limits, study-wide: Those with persistent disease had in common more public clonotypes (2,741) than new patients (approximately 920).

As for this clonotype: The target antigen is unknown. A read error may be the cause here, since a much bigger clone is one base away.

Germline loops: CDR1 MNHNS, CDR2 SASEGT. Unmatched junction bases numbered 9, after V lost 8 bases and J lost 0 bases. The CDR3 sequence is 16 residues long. Sequencing libraries for TCR beta were prepared with iRepertoire HTBI primers and Arm-PCR of CDR3 regions. TCRdb re-derived calls from the multiplex PCR reads in MiXCR, one entry per CDR3 protein. Of almost 350,000 distinct CDR3 sequences listed, 15% to 20% are singletons. The chain combines TRBV6-1 with TRBJ1-1; 10 bases map to TRBD1. The sequence derives from a female donor with Graves disease. This specimen was peripheral blood mononuclear cells (PBMCs), taken when the disease was refractory, from a patient treated with antithyroid drugs. The CDR3 region has the DNA TGTGCCAGCCGACCCGGGACAGGGGCTATGAACACTGAAGCTTTCTTT. Translating it yields CASRPGTGAMNTEAFF.